The 15 T cell receptor beta chains reported below all come from one sample, sequenced in a study of identical twins. MiXCR, applied by TCRdb to the 5' RACE reads, yields one record per CDR3 protein. The sample yields nearly 650,000 distinct CDR3 sequences, under 8.5% seen once. This same sample was also part of a study on yellow fever vaccine responses in identical twins.

Sequenced: PBMCs. Every receptor here comes from a woman aged 18-35 years in good health.

This chain joins TRBV29-1 and TRBJ1-4; D is possibly TRBD1 (5 bases). Germline V CDR1 and CDR2: SQVTM, ANQGSEA. Trimming removed 7 bases from V and 4 bases from J, with 19 bases in between. This CDR3 is 15 amino acids long. The CDR3 DNA reads TGCAGCGCAAGGGGACCCCCTAGGGATAATGAAAAACTGTTTTTT. Its protein product is CSARGPPRDNEKLFF. Together with reference TRBV29-1 and TRBJ1-4, the CDR3 gives the full variable domain: SAVISQKPSRDICQRGTSLTIQCQVDSQVTMMFWYRQQPGQSLTLIATANQGSEATYESGFVIDKFPISRPNLTFSTLTVSNMSPEDSSIYLCSARGPPRDNEKLFFGSGTQLSVL.

This clonotype turned up a few times. The chain couples TRBV3-1 to TRBJ2-1; D call uncertain. V was clipped by 0 bases and J by 0 bases, with 9 bases between them. Germline lookup yields CDR1 LGHDT and CDR2 YNNKEL (reference sequence). The CDR3 extends over 16 amino acids. The CDR3 DNA follows: TGTGCCAGCAGCCAAGATCGAGTGAGCTCCTACAATGAGCAGTTCTTC. Its translation is CASSQDRVSSYNEQFF.

This clonotype was picked up a small number of times. The chain links TRBV14 to TRBJ2-4, with unresolved D. Per germline, CDR1 SGHDN and CDR2 FVKESK. The CDR3 is 15 residues long. Trimming removed 3 bases from V and 0 bases from J, with 9 bases in between. CDR3 sequence (DNA): TGTGCCAGCAGCCACTCGCTGGTAGCCAAAAACATTCAGTACTTC. It is translated as CASSHSLVAKNIQYF.

This clonotype has ten or more counts. V usage is TRBV10-1 and J usage is TRBJ2-1; 7 nucleotides line up with TRBD2. The trim removed 6 bases at V and 3 bases at J, leaving 14 bases unmatched. Germline lookup yields CDR1 WNHNN and CDR2 SYGVQD (reference sequence). The CDR3 has 17 residues. The CDR3 region has the DNA TGCGCCAGCAGCGTCCTTCTAGCGGAGGGAAGCTACAATGAGCAGTTCTTC. Translating it yields CASSVLLAEGSYNEQFF.

This chain links TRBV9 with TRBJ2-5; D may be TRBD2 (6 bases). CDR3 size: 14 residues. Trimming shortened V by 3 bases and J by 5 bases, and 14 bases separated the two germline ends. Germline CDR1 reads SGDLS; CDR2 reads YYNGEE. As DNA, the CDR3 is TGTGCCAGCAGCGGGCGGGACCCCCAGGAGACCCAGTACTTC. It yields the protein CASSGRDPQETQYF.

This clonotype was seen ten or more times. The CDR3 reads CASSYSVIGSGISPEAFF. CDR3 in DNA: TGTGCCAGCAGTTACTCAGTAATCGGCAGCGGAATATCCCCTGAAGCTTTCTTT. This chain uses TRBV6-2 or TRBV6-3 with TRBJ1-1; D is unclear. V gave up 0 bases and J gave up 6 bases, with 23 bases separating them. This CDR3 is built from 18 residues. The germline V gene encodes CDR1 MNHEY and CDR2 SVGEGT.

The table lists this clonotype with a few counts. This sequence joins TRBV16 and TRBJ2-7, with TRBD1 as a possible D gene (6 bases). This CDR3 contains 12 residues. Germline CDR1 and CDR2: KGHSY and FQNENV. Trimming cost V 2 bases and J 9 bases, with 11 bases left between them. In nucleotides, the CDR3 is TGTGCCAGCAGCCAAGACAGGAAAGCGCAGTACGTC. It is translated as CASSQDRKAQYV.

This clonotype was observed a few times. The J gene is TRBJ2-2, the V gene TRBV11-2, with 15 bases fitting TRBD2. V lost 5 bases and J lost 6; bases outside the gene matches: 10. Germline values: CDR1 SGHAT, CDR2 FQNNGV. The CDR3 extends over 18 amino acids. In nucleotides, the CDR3 is TGTGCCAGCAGCATAGGAGGGACTAGCGGGAGGATGGCCGGGGAGCTGTTTTTT. As protein: CASSIGGTSGRMAGELFF.

This clonotype has ten or more counts. The rearrangement joins TRBV6-5 to TRBJ2-3, with D possibly called TRBD1 or TRBD2 (6 bases each). The ends were cut back, 2 bases at V and 4 bases at J, with 7 bases in the middle. Germline CDR1 is MNHEY and CDR2 is SVGAGI. This CDR3 is 13 amino acids long. The CDR3 here is CASSYGGPDTQYF. Written as DNA, the CDR3 is TGTGCCAGCAGTTACGGGGGGCCAGATACGCAGTATTTT.

This clonotype was detected many times. The chain is built from TRBV4-1 and TRBJ1-1, with D uncertain. This CDR3 spans 15 amino acids. The V and J ends lost 1 base and 0 bases respectively, with 9 bases between them. Germline assignment: CDR1 MGHRA and CDR2 YSYEKL. CDR3 sequence reads: CASSQGETMNTEAFF. The CDR3 DNA reads TGCGCCAGCAGCCAAGGGGAAACGATGAACACTGAAGCTTTCTTT.

This clonotype was seen only a few times. V gene TRBV28 combines with J gene TRBJ1-1, with 7 bases lining up with TRBD1. The CDR3 runs to 12 residues. J lost 11 bases, V lost 5 bases, and 8 bases had no gene match. Looked up from germline, CDR1 is MDHEN and CDR2 is SYDVKM. The CDR3 protein is CASSPGGEGAFF. The DNA for the CDR3 is TGTGCCAGCAGTCCAGGGGGGGAGGGCGCTTTCTTT.

This clonotype was detected a few times. The chain recombines TRBV12-3 or TRBV12-4 with TRBJ2-1; the match to TRBD2 covers 11 bases. Germline trimming cut 3 bases from V and 7 bases from J; bases unmatched to any gene: 11. The CDR3 covers 17 residues. Here the CDR3 DNA reads TGTGCCAGCAGTTTCCGCTTAGCGGGGGGGCTATTAAATGAGCAGTTCTTC. Its translation: CASSFRLAGGLLNEQFF.

This clonotype was detected many times. The chain links TRBV29-1 to TRBJ2-1; 12 bases are shared with TRBD1. Looked up from germline, CDR1 is SQVTM and CDR2 is ANQGSEA. Unmatched junction bases numbered 8, after V lost 4 bases and J lost 7 bases. There are 15 residues in the CDR3. The CDR3 loop is CSVASGTGGMNEQFF. CDR3 sequence (DNA): TGCAGCGTTGCTTCCGGGACAGGGGGCATGAATGAGCAGTTCTTC.

The chain links TRBV6-1 to TRBJ1-5, with 9 bases that match TRBD1. CDR3 size: 15 residues. The V segment lost 4 bases and the J segment 5 bases; nucleotides outside the gene matches: 6. CDR1 MNHNS and CDR2 SASEGT come from the germline V gene. The CDR3 spells CASSADRGKDQPQHF. The CDR3 DNA reads as TGTGCCAGCAGTGCAGACAGGGGGAAGGATCAGCCCCAGCATTTT.

This chain connects TRBV29-1 to TRBJ1-6; D is uncertain. V lost 3 bases to trimming and J lost 7 bases, with 4 bases between them. The CDR3 has 11 amino acids. From germline, CDR1 is SQVTM and CDR2 ANQGSEA. In DNA, the CDR3 is TGCAGCGTTGAGGGGAATTCACCCCTCCACTTT. Translating it yields CSVEGNSPLHF.